This T cell receptor beta chain was identified in a study of blood T cells in healthy people across ages. This clonotype came up a few times. Then a second PCR, running about 6 to 11 cycles, was carried out with a sample-barcoded 5' primer and a J-beta primer mix. MiXCR was run by TCRdb on the 5' RACE reads, yielding one entry per CDR3 protein. The table lists approximately 800,000 distinct CDR3 sequences, about 62% of them singletons. This CDR3 is 15 amino acids long. Germline CDR1 is SNHLY and CDR2 is FYNNEI. V lost 6 bases and J lost 4; bases outside the gene matches: 8. Sequenced: blood. This rearrangement joins TRBV2 to TRBJ1-5; the match to TRBD1 covers 8 bases. The sequence was collected from a man younger than 40 in good health. Here the CDR3 DNA reads TGTGCCAGCAGCGTGACCGGGACAGGTAATCAGCCCCAGCATTTT. It yields the protein CASSVTGTGNQPQHF. Together with reference TRBV2 and TRBJ1-5, the CDR3 gives the full variable domain: EPEVTQTPSHQVTQMGQEVILRCVPISNHLYFYWYRQILGQKVEFLVSFYNNEISEKSEIFDDQFSVERPDGSNFTLKIRSTKLEDSAMYFCASSVTGTGNQPQHFGDGTRLSIL.